This T cell receptor beta chain appears in the sequencing data of a study of sequential checkpoint blockade in melanoma. Study background: Maintenance nivolumab came after either treatment sequence. DNA from 91 pretreatment tumor samples underwent TCRβ immunosequencing.

This clone occurred a few times. This sample's treatment: randomized to nivolumab then ipilimumab (arm A) or the reverse (arm B). None of the patients previously received DNA-damaging chemotherapy. Germline CDR1 reads MNHGY; CDR2 reads SAAAGT. This CDR3 region has 12 residues. V was cut by 2 bases and J by 7 bases, with 6 bases left in between. Sequencing was performed with immunoSEQ multiplex PCR; in TCRdb, only in-frame clones are kept and a portion is missing. The table lists 7,500 to 9,500 clones, about 25% of them singletons. The chain carries TRBV6-8 and TRBJ2-1; D is undetermined. This sequence originates from a human donor with melanoma. Sequencing used tumor tissue (inferred from file names), obtained from a patient given nivolumab and ipilimumab in sequence. The CDR3 coding sequence is TGTGCCAGCAGTTACCGGGCGAATGAGCAGTTCTTC. Translating it yields CASSYRANEQFF.